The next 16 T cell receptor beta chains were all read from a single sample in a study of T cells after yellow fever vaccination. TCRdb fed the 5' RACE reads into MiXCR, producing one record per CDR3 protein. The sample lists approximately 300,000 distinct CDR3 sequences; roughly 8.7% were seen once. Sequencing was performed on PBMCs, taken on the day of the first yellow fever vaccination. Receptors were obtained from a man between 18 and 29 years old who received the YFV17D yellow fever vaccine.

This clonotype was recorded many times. CDR3 sequence (DNA): TGTGCCAGCAGTTTAGTCGGAAACACAGATACGCAGTATTTT. This sequence encodes CASSLVGNTDTQYF. V gene TRBV12-3 or TRBV12-4 combines with J gene TRBJ2-3; D remains unclear. Trimming shortened V by 1 base and J by 2 bases, and 7 bases separated the two germline ends. This CDR3 is built from 14 residues.

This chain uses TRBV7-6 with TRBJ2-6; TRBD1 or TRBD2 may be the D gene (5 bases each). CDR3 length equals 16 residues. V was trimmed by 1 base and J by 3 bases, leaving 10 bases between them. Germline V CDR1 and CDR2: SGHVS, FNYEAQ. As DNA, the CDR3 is TGTGCCAGCAGCTTAGACGGGGCGGGTGGGGCCAACGTCCTGACTTTC. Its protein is CASSLDGAGGANVLTF.

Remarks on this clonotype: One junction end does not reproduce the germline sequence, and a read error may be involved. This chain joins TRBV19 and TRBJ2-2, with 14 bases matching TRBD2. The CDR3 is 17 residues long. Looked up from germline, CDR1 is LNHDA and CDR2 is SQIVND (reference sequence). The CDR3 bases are TGTGCCAGTAGGGGACTAGCGGGGGCTCCGGGGACCGGGGTGCTGTTTTTT. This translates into CASRGLAGAPGTGVLFF.

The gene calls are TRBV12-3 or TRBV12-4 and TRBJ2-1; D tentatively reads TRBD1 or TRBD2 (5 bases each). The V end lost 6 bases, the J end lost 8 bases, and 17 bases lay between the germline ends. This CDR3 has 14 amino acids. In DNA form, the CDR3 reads TGTGCCAGCAGCTCCGAGGGTTGGGGCCATGAGCAGTTCTTC. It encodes CASSSEGWGHEQFF.

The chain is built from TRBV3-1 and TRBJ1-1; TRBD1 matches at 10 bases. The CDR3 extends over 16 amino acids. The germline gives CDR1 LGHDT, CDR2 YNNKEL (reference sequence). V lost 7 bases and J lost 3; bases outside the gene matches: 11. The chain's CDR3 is CASNTRQGASDTEAFF. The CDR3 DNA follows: TGTGCCAGCAACACTCGACAGGGGGCGTCGGACACTGAAGCTTTCTTT.

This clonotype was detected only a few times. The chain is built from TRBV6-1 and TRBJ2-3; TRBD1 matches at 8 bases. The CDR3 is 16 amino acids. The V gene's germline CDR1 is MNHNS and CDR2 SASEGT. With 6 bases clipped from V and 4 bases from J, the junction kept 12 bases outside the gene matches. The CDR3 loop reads CASSEPRRGPADTQYF. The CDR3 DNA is TGTGCCAGCAGCGAGCCCCGCAGGGGGCCGGCAGATACGCAGTATTTT.

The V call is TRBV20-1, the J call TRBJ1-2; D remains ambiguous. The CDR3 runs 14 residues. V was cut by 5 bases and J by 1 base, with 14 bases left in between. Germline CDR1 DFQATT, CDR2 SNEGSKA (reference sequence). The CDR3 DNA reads TGCAGTGCTGCTAACAGCCTTTTTAACTATGGCTACACCTTC. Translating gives CSAANSLFNYGYTF.

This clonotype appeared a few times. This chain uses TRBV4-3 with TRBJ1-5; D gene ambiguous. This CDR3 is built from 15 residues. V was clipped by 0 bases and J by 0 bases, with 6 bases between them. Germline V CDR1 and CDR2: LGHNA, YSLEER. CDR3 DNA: TGCGCCAGCAGCCAAGATGTTTATAGCAATCAGCCCCAGCATTTT. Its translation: CASSQDVYSNQPQHF.

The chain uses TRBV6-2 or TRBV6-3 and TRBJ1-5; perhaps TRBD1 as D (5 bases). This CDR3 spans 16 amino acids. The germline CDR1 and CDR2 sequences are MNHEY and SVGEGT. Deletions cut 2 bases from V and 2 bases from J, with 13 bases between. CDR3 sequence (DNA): TGTGCCAGCAGTTACGGTCCCGGGGCGGGCAATCAGCCCCAGCATTTT. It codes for CASSYGPGAGNQPQHF.

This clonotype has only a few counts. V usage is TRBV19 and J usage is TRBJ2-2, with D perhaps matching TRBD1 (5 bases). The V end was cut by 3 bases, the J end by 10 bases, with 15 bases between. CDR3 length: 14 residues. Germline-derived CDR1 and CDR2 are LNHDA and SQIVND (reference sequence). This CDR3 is CASSIRTTDVELFF. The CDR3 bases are TGTGCCAGTAGTATTCGGACAACGGACGTGGAGCTGTTTTTT.

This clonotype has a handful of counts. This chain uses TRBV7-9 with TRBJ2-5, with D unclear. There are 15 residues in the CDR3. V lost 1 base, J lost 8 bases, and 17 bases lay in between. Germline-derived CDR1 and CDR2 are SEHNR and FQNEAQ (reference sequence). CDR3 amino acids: CASSLVLGRTDTQYF. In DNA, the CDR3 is TGTGCCAGCAGCTTAGTTTTGGGCCGCACGGATACCCAGTACTTC. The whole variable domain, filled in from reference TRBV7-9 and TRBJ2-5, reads DTGVSQNPRHKITKRGQNVTFRCDPISEHNRLYWYRQTLGQGPEFLTYFQNEAQLEKSRLLSDRFSAERPKGSFSTLEIQRTEQGDSAMYLCASSLVLGRTDTQYFGPGTRLLVL.

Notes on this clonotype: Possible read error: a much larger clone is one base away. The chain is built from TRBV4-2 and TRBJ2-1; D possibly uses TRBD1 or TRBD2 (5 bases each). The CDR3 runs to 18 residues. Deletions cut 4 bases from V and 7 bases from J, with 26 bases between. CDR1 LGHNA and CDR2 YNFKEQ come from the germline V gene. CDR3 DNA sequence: TGTGCCAGCAGCCGGCCCTATACAACAGGAGCCACTAGTAATGAGCAGTTCTTC. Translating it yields CASSRPYTTGATSNEQFF.

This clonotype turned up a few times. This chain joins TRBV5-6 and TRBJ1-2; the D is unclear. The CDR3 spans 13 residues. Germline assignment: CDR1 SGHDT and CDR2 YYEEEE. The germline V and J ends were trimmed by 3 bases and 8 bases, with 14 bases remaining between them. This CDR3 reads CASSYSPLEGYTF. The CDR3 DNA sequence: TGTGCCAGCAGCTATTCCCCGTTAGAAGGCTACACCTTC.

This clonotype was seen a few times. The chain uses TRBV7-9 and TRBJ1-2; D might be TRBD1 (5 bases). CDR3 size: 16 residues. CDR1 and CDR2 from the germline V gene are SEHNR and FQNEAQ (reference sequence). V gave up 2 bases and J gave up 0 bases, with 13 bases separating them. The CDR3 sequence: CASSLRGASANYGYTF. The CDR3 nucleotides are TGTGCCAGCAGCTTACGAGGGGCCTCAGCTAACTATGGCTACACCTTC. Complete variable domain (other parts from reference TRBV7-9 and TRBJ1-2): DTGVSQNPRHKITKRGQNVTFRCDPISEHNRLYWYRQTLGQGPEFLTYFQNEAQLEKSRLLSDRFSAERPKGSFSTLEIQRTEQGDSAMYLCASSLRGASANYGYTFGSGTRLTVV.

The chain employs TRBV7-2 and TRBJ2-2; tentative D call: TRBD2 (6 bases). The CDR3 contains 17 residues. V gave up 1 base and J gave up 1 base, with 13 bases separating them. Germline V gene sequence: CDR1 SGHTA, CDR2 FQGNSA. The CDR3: CASSLVPGALNTGELFF. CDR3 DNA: TGTGCCAGCAGCTTAGTACCGGGAGCTCTGAACACCGGGGAGCTGTTTTTT.

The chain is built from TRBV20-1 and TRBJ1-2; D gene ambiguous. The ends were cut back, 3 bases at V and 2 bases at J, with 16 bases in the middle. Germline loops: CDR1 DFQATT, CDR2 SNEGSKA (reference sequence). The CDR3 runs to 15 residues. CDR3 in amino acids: CSASGRTPGNYGYTF. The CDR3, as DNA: TGCAGTGCTAGTGGACGGACCCCAGGCAACTATGGCTACACCTTC.